This T cell receptor (beta chain) was recovered during a study of blood T cell repertoires in COVID-19. Study as a whole: COVID-19 samples from acute and convalescent phases originated in the United States, Italy and Spain. Sources were T cells, B-cell-depleted T cells, or PBMCs; the material itself was cDNA or gDNA.

Original methodology: Amplification with reference gene primers provided the estimates of nucleated cell counts. The data were produced by immunoSEQ multiplex PCR, yet TCRdb's version contains in-frame clones alone and is incomplete. V and J calls and clone size are copied from that table; D and trimming were computed from the DNA. The sample records a few hundred thousand clones, approximately 88% being singletons. The germline CDR1 and CDR2 sequences are GTSNPN and SVGIG (reference sequence). Unmatched junction bases numbered 3, after V lost 2 bases and J lost 4 bases. The CDR3 runs to 13 residues.

The receptor was derived from a woman aged 25-40 years who had recovered from COVID-19. The material sequenced was peripheral blood. This chain connects TRBV30 to TRBJ1-2, with 8 bases that match TRBD1. The CDR3 region is CAWSLTGAYGYTF. CDR3 nucleotides: TGTGCCTGGAGTTTGACAGGGGCCTATGGCTACACCTTC.